One and the same sample provided the 15 T cell receptor beta chains below, sequenced in a study of Graves' ophthalmopathy and Graves' hyperthyroidism. RNA transcripts were the source from which TCR beta CDR3 regions were amplified. First-round RT-PCR employed HTBI primers, with a second-round multiplex PCR after it. TCRdb fed the multiplex PCR reads into MiXCR, producing one record per CDR3 protein. This sample yields 200,000 to 250,000 distinct CDR3 sequences, of which 45% are seen a single time; around 47% belongs to the top ten. Input material: peripheral blood. Every receptor here comes from an adult man with Graves' ophthalmopathy.

As DNA, the CDR3 is TGTGCCAGCTCACCCGGGACAGGAGCTTTCTTT. Protein: CASSPGTGAFF. This chain connects TRBV18 to TRBJ1-1, with 8 bases that match TRBD1. Germline CDR1 is KGHSH and CDR2 is LQKENI. V lost 3 bases and J lost 10; bases outside the gene matches: 1. The CDR3 consists of 11 residues.

This rearrangement joins TRBV20-1 to TRBJ1-6; D possibly corresponds to TRBD1 (6 bases). This CDR3 is 16 amino acids long. V was pared by 3 bases and J by 2 bases, with 14 bases between. Looked up from germline, CDR1 is DFQATT and CDR2 is SNEGSKA (reference sequence). The CDR3 is CSARQQGLPYNSPLHF. CDR3 coding DNA: TGCAGTGCTAGGCAACAGGGATTGCCCTATAATTCACCCCTCCACTTT.

This clonotype was counted many times. V gene TRBV24-1 combines with J gene TRBJ2-3, with 9 bases fitting TRBD1. Per germline, CDR1 KGHDR and CDR2 SFDVKD. The CDR3 runs 15 residues. V lost 0 bases, J lost 10 bases, and 7 bases stayed unmatched. The CDR3 DNA follows: TGTGCCACCAGTGATTTGATGGGACAGGGCTCCGCGCAGTATTTT. This translates into CATSDLMGQGSAQYF.

Only a few counts were recorded for this clonotype. This chain uses TRBV25-1 with TRBJ2-5, with D unclear. The length of the CDR3 is 14 residues. Germline CDR1 and CDR2: MGHDK and SYGVNS. Trimming took 3 bases from V and 2 from J, leaving 10 bases between them. CDR3 bases: TGTGCCAGCAGTGAGGGTTGGGGACAAGAGACCCAGTACTTC. Protein: CASSEGWGQETQYF.

The chain joins TRBV24-1 to TRBJ2-5, with D possibly being TRBD2 (5 bases). This CDR3 spans 12 amino acids. V was pared by 11 bases and J by 5 bases, with 14 bases between. Per germline, CDR1 KGHDR and CDR2 SFDVKD. CDR3 DNA sequence: TGTGCCAGCTCGGACCAGCGGGAGACCCAGTACTTC. As protein: CASSDQRETQYF.

CDR3 sequence (DNA): TGTGCCTGGAGGCCGGGACAGGGGGCATACGAGCAGTACTTC. This codes for CAWRPGQGAYEQYF. This chain links TRBV30 with TRBJ2-7; 12 bases match TRBD1. This CDR3 has 14 residues. The germline CDR1 and CDR2 sequences are GTSNPN and SVGIG (reference sequence). V was pared by 3 bases and J by 4 bases, with 4 bases of the junction left unmatched.

As to this clonotype: Possible read error: a much larger clone is one base away. It is likely a read error, because the conserved phenylalanine at the end of the CDR3 is missing. This rearrangement joins TRBV9 to TRBJ1-1, with TRBD1 matching over 7 bases. Germline assignment: CDR1 SGDLS and CDR2 YYNGEE. The V and J ends lost 0 bases and 5 bases, in that order; junction bases with no gene match: 4. The CDR3 extends over 14 amino acids. In DNA, the CDR3 is TGTGCCAGCAGCGTAGCGGGACAGAGAACTGAAGCTTTCCTT. Translated: CASSVAGQRTEAFL.

This clonotype was seen a single time. The rearrangement joins TRBV6-5 to TRBJ1-2; no reliable D call. CDR1 and CDR2 (germline): MNHEY, SVGAGI. This CDR3 region has 15 residues. Trimming pared 6 bases from V and 1 base from J, leaving 15 bases between. CDR3 coding DNA: TGTGCCAGCAGGCCGGGAAACGGGGATAACTATGGCTACACCTTC. Its translation is CASRPGNGDNYGYTF.

This clonotype was counted many times. The chain employs TRBV15 and TRBJ2-7; 7 nucleotides agree with TRBD1. V shed 1 base, J shed 2 bases, and the junction held 5 bases outside the gene matches. The CDR3 contains 15 residues. Germline V gives CDR1 LNHNV, CDR2 YYDKDF (reference sequence). In DNA, the CDR3 is TGTGCCACCAGCAGAGGAGAGACAGGGCCCTACGAGCAGTACTTC. Protein: CATSRGETGPYEQYF.

In its sample, this clonotype was seen once. This sequence may be a read error, since a much larger clone differs from it by one base. The chain combines TRBV10-3 with TRBJ2-5; 7 bases map to TRBD1. This CDR3 comprises 13 residues. Germline V lookup: CDR1 ENHRY, CDR2 SYGVKD. CDR3 DNA sequence: TGTGTCATCACCCGGGACAGCCAAGAGACCCAGTACTTC. Translated: CVITRDSQETQYF.

This clonotype was seen just once. V usage is TRBV12-5 and J usage is TRBJ1-1; D uncertain. V lost 0 bases, J lost 3 bases, and 8 bases lay in between. Germline CDR1 LGHNT, CDR2 FRNRAP. CDR3 length equals 14 residues. The CDR3: CASGLVPLHTEAFF. In DNA, the CDR3 is TGTGCTAGTGGTTTGGTACCTTTGCACACTGAAGCTTTCTTT. Supplemented by reference TRBV12-5 and TRBJ1-1, the full variable domain reads DARVTQTPRHKVTEMGQEVTMRCQPILGHNTVFWYRQTMMQGLELLAYFRNRAPLDDSGMPKDRFSAEMPDATLATLKIQPSEPRDSAVYFCASGLVPLHTEAFFGQGTRLTVV.

J is TRBJ1-1 and V is TRBV12-3 or TRBV12-4; no reliable D call. V lost 2 bases to trimming and J lost 3 bases, with 10 bases between them. The CDR3 length is 14 residues. As DNA, the CDR3 is TGTGCCAGCAGTTTAATCGACTCCTACACTGAAGCTTTCTTT. Its protein is CASSLIDSYTEAFF.

This clonotype was detected only a few times. The chain joins TRBV12-3 or TRBV12-4 to TRBJ1-2; 12 positions agree with TRBD1. CDR3 length: 15 residues. The V gene end was trimmed by 5 bases and the J gene end by 8 bases; junction bases not matched to a gene: 9. For the CDR3, the DNA is TGTGCCAGCAGTAGGCAGGGACAGGGGGCGGAAGGCTACACCTTC. Translated: CASSRQGQGAEGYTF.

This clonotype was counted a few times. The rearrangement joins TRBV10-2 to TRBJ2-2, with D perhaps TRBD1 (6 bases). Trimming stripped 3 bases from V and 5 bases from J, with 10 bases between. The CDR3 is 14 amino acids. CDR1 is WSHSY, CDR2 SAAADI, per germline. The CDR3: CASSDLGATGELFF. CDR3 DNA: TGCGCCAGCAGTGATTTGGGGGCGACCGGGGAGCTGTTTTTT.

In DNA, the CDR3 is TGTGCCAGCAGCTATAGGCCAAAAGGGACTGAAGCTTTCTTT. This encodes CASSYRPKGTEAFF. This rearrangement joins TRBV7-8 to TRBJ1-1; D unclear. V lost 4 bases and J 5 bases, leaving 14 bases between the germline ends. In germline, CDR1 is SGHVS, CDR2 FQNEAQ. This CDR3 is 14 amino acids long.